The 31 T cell receptor beta chains in this list originate from one sample, sequenced in a study of T cells in Graves' hyperthyroidism and ophthalmopathy. Amplified TCR beta CDR3 regions derived from RNA transcripts. A set of HTBI primers served as the primers for a first-round RT-PCR of the TCR CDR3. One entry per CDR3 protein results from TCRdb running MiXCR on the multiplex PCR reads. In the table there are approximately 520,000 distinct CDR3 sequences, approximately 24% of which are singletons. The sample taken for sequencing was blood. Receptors were obtained from a woman in her 30s with Graves' ophthalmopathy.

There are many counts of this clonotype. The chain joins TRBV6-5 to TRBJ2-7; TRBD2 aligns across 11 bases. Looked up from germline, CDR1 is MNHEY and CDR2 is SVGAGI. The ends lost 7 bases at V and 0 bases at J; junction bases unmatched: 5. This CDR3 comprises 15 residues. This CDR3 reads CASKTGTSGSYEQYF. In DNA form, the CDR3 reads TGTGCCAGCAAAACCGGGACTAGCGGCTCCTACGAGCAGTACTTC.

The CDR3: CSARAGSFRMNTEAFF. CDR3 DNA sequence: TGCAGTGCCCGGGCAGGGTCCTTTCGGATGAACACTGAAGCTTTCTTT. V and J are TRBV20-1 and TRBJ1-1; tentatively, D is TRBD1 (5 bases). The CDR3 is 16 amino acids. Germline assignment: CDR1 DFQATT and CDR2 SNEGSKA (reference sequence). V gave up 6 bases and J gave up 0 bases, with 20 bases separating them.

This chain links TRBV6-1 with TRBJ2-2; TRBD1 matches 8 bases. CDR1 MNHNS and CDR2 SASEGT come from the germline V gene. V lost 7 bases, J lost 3 bases, and 4 bases stayed unmatched. The CDR3 consists of 14 residues. CDR3 sequence: CASTNRGDTGELFF. The CDR3, as DNA: TGTGCCAGCACAAACAGGGGGGACACCGGGGAGCTGTTTTTT.

In its sample, this clonotype was seen many times. The chain carries TRBV15 and TRBJ2-5; the match to TRBD2 covers 13 bases. CDR1 is LNHNV, CDR2 YYDKDF, per germline (reference sequence). J lost 2 bases, V lost 0 bases, and 6 bases had no gene match. This CDR3 contains 18 residues. The CDR3 DNA reads TGTGCCACCAGCAGAGATCTCGGACTAGCGGGGGATCAAGAGACCCAGTACTTC. It translates to CATSRDLGLAGDQETQYF. The full variable domain, in which reference TRBV15 and TRBJ2-5 provide the parts outside the CDR3, is DAMVIQNPRYQVTQFGKPVTLSCSQTLNHNVMYWYQQKSSQAPKLLFHYYDKDFNNEADTPDNFQSRRPNTSFCFLDIRSPGLGDTAMYLCATSRDLGLAGDQETQYFGPGTRLLVL.

This clonotype has at least ten counts. This chain connects TRBV12-3 or TRBV12-4 to TRBJ2-3; D gene ambiguous. Trimming took 4 bases from V and 2 from J, leaving 7 bases between them. The CDR3 extends over 13 amino acids. CDR3 in DNA: TGTGCCAGCAGTTATTCAACCACAGATACGCAGTATTTT. This codes for CASSYSTTDTQYF.

This clonotype came up many times. This chain links TRBV2 with TRBJ1-2; TRBD1 is a possible D gene (6 bases). Trimming pared 7 bases from V and 2 bases from J, leaving 11 bases between. CDR1 and CDR2 (germline): SNHLY, FYNNEI. The CDR3 sequence is 13 residues long. CDR3 protein: CASKGEGNYGYTF. Here the CDR3 DNA reads TGTGCCAGCAAGGGGGAAGGGAACTATGGCTACACCTTC.

This clonotype was seen only once. The chain has TRBV12-3 or TRBV12-4 and TRBJ1-1, with D uncertain. The V end lost 1 base, the J end lost 7 bases, and 10 bases lay between the germline ends. This CDR3 has 13 amino acids. In nucleotides, the CDR3 is TGTGCCAGCAGTTTAGGAGTATTTCTTGAAGCTTTCTTT. This gives the protein CASSLGVFLEAFF.

The J gene is TRBJ2-7, the V gene TRBV6-4; D possibly corresponds to TRBD1 (5 bases). Trimming pared 8 bases from V and 0 bases from J, leaving 8 bases between. CDR3 length: 12 residues. Germline CDR1 reads MRHNA; CDR2 reads SNTAGT. The CDR3 DNA follows: TGTGCCAGCCAGGACAACTCCTACGAGCAGTACTTC. Protein: CASQDNSYEQYF.

This clonotype was seen at least ten times. The chain uses TRBV2 and TRBJ2-7; the D is unclear. The CDR3 length is 13 residues. Trimming took 6 bases from V and 5 from J, leaving 14 bases between them. From germline, CDR1 is SNHLY and CDR2 FYNNEI. CDR3 sequence reads: CASRVISSDEQYF. The CDR3 DNA reads TGTGCCAGCAGGGTGATATCCTCGGACGAGCAGTACTTC.

This clonotype was detected ten times or more. The V and J genes are TRBV5-1 and TRBJ1-2; weak D call: TRBD1 (6 bases). Germline V gene lookup returns CDR1 SGHRS and CDR2 YFSETQ. The CDR3 spans 12 residues. The ends were cut back, 2 bases at V and 6 bases at J, with 8 bases in the middle. DNA of the CDR3: TGCGCCAGCAGCTTTCCAGGGGATGGCTACACCTTC. The encoded protein is CASSFPGDGYTF.

This clonotype was seen many times. The chain combines TRBV28 with TRBJ2-7, with D unresolved. Germline values: CDR1 MDHEN, CDR2 SYDVKM. The CDR3 sequence is 14 residues long. The germline V and J ends were trimmed by 1 base and 3 bases, with 10 bases remaining between them. The CDR3 region is CASSLFDLNYEQYF. CDR3 bases: TGTGCCAGCAGTTTATTTGACCTTAACTACGAGCAGTACTTC.

Ten or more counts support this clonotype. The chain employs TRBV7-3 and TRBJ1-5; D not certain. Germline loops: CDR1 SGHTA, CDR2 FQGTGA. The CDR3 runs to 17 residues. Trimming removed 2 bases from V and 0 bases from J, with 14 bases in between. The CDR3 region is CASSLVYQLVSNQPQHF. CDR3 coding DNA: TGTGCCAGCAGCTTAGTTTACCAGTTGGTTAGCAATCAGCCCCAGCATTTT.

This clonotype was found many times. This chain links TRBV20-1 with TRBJ1-5; D is perhaps TRBD1 (6 bases). This CDR3 is 13 amino acids long. CDR1 and CDR2 from the germline V gene are DFQATT and SNEGSKA (reference sequence). The CDR3 DNA is TGCAGCGTTAGGGGGGGAAGCAATCAGCCCCAGCATTTT. It is translated as CSVRGGSNQPQHF.

Ten or more counts support this clonotype. The chain joins TRBV6-2 or TRBV6-3 to TRBJ2-2; TRBD1 is a possible D gene (6 bases). Trimming pared 6 bases from V and 3 bases from J, leaving 11 bases between. Per germline, CDR1 MNHEY and CDR2 SVGEGT. This CDR3 is built from 14 residues. The CDR3 nucleotides read TGTGCCAGCAGGGTCGACAGGTACACCGGGGAGCTGTTTTTT. Its translation: CASRVDRYTGELFF.

This clonotype was seen ten or more times. The genes are TRBV12-3 or TRBV12-4 and TRBJ2-7; D gene ambiguous. The CDR3 runs 13 residues. Trimming removed 5 bases at V and 0 bases at J, with 8 bases between. CDR3 sequence: CASSLEPSYEQYF. CDR3 nucleotides: TGTGCCAGCAGTCTTGAGCCCTCCTACGAGCAGTACTTC.

The chain is built from TRBV5-1 and TRBJ2-2; TRBD1 matches 7 bases. There are 13 residues in the CDR3. The junction had 2 bases not matched to a gene; V was cut back by 6 bases and J by 3 bases. Germline V gene data show CDR1 as SGHRS and CDR2 as YFSETQ. This chain's CDR3 is CASNRGDTGELFF. The DNA for the CDR3 is TGCGCCAGCAACAGGGGAGACACCGGGGAGCTGTTTTTT.

In its sample, this clonotype was seen a few times. This may be a read error: a much more frequent sequence differs by one nucleotide. The gene calls are TRBV20-1 and TRBJ2-5; 9 bases match TRBD1. The CDR3 length is 13 residues. Germline V gene lookup returns CDR1 DFQATT and CDR2 SNEGSKA (reference sequence). The CDR3, as DNA: TGCAGTGCTACGGACAGGGGCCAAGAGACCAAGTACTTC. It translates to CSATDRGQETKYF.

This clonotype came up many times. The V and J genes are TRBV12-3 or TRBV12-4 and TRBJ2-5; the D gene is possibly TRBD1 (6 bases). This CDR3 is built from 13 residues. V gave up 6 bases and J gave up 2 bases, with 10 bases separating them. The CDR3 loop is CASSNRDQETQYF. CDR3 sequence (DNA): TGTGCCAGCAGCAACAGGGATCAAGAGACCCAGTACTTC.

In DNA, the CDR3 is TGTGCCAGCAGGTACGGGGCTAGCAATCAGCCCCAGCATTTT. Its protein product is CASRYGASNQPQHF. The chain is built from TRBV12-3 or TRBV12-4 and TRBJ1-5, with D possibly TRBD1 on 5 matching bases. Trimming took 6 bases from V and 0 from J, leaving 9 bases between them. CDR3 length: 14 residues.

There are many counts of this clonotype. The rearrangement uses TRBV5-1 and TRBJ1-1; tentatively, D is TRBD1 (6 bases). The V end lost 0 bases, the J end lost 1 base, and 10 bases lay between the germline ends. The CDR3 runs 15 residues. Germline CDR1 SGHRS, CDR2 YFSETQ. CDR3: CASSLEGGTNTEAFF. The CDR3 bases are TGCGCCAGCAGCTTGGAGGGGGGAACGAACACTGAAGCTTTCTTT.

Here the CDR3 reads CASSHDDLNQPQHF. In DNA, the CDR3 is TGTGCCAGCAGTCACGACGACTTAAATCAGCCCCAGCATTTT. The genes are TRBV28 and TRBJ1-5; D unresolved. The germline V gene encodes CDR1 MDHEN and CDR2 SYDVKM. The ends were cut back, 5 bases at V and 4 bases at J, with 12 bases in the middle. The CDR3 covers 14 residues.

Remarks on this clonotype: This may stem from a read error, because a much larger clone lies one nucleotide away. V and J are TRBV14 and TRBJ2-5, with 14 nucleotides matching TRBD2. The germline gives CDR1 SGHDN, CDR2 FVKESK. The CDR3 is 15 residues long. The CDR3 is CAISGTSGGGETQYF. The CDR3 region has the DNA TGTGCCATCAGCGGGACTAGCGGGGGCGGGGAGACCCAGTACTTC. The full variable domain, its missing parts supplied by reference TRBV14 and TRBJ2-5, is EAGVTQFPSHSVIEKGQTVTLRCDPISGHDNLYWYRRVMGKEIKFLLHFVKESKQDESGMPNNRFLAERTGGTYSTLKVQPAELEDSGVYFCAISGTSGGGETQYFGPGTRLLVL.

Turning to this clonotype: This may arise from a read error, as a much more abundant clone is one base away. This chain connects TRBV30 to TRBJ1-2; weak D call: TRBD1 (5 bases). Trimming left V 1 base short and J 4 bases short, with 10 bases between. This CDR3 comprises 13 residues. Per germline, CDR1 GTSNPN and CDR2 SVGIG (reference sequence). The CDR3, as DNA: TGTGCCTGGAGTGCCCAGGGATGCTATGGCTACACCTTC. It translates to CAWSAQGCYGYTF. The full variable domain, rest sourced from reference TRBV30 and TRBJ1-2, is SQTIHQWPATLVQPVGSPLSLECTVEGTSNPNLYWYRQAAGRGLQLLFYSVGIGQISSEVPQNLSASRPQDRQFILSSKKLLLSDSGFYLCAWSAQGCYGYTFGSGTRLTVV.

This clonotype was observed a few times. This chain connects TRBV27 to TRBJ2-5; 7 bases fit TRBD2. Looked up from germline, CDR1 is MNHEY and CDR2 is SMNVEV (reference sequence). V shed 5 bases and J 5 bases; nucleotides not matched to a gene: 11. CDR3 length: 15 amino acids. The CDR3: CASSITRRELETQYF. The DNA of the CDR3 is TGTGCCAGCAGTATAACTCGGCGGGAGCTCGAGACCCAGTACTTC.

A few counts support this clonotype. The genes are TRBV19 and TRBJ2-7; D is uncertain. The CDR3 contains 14 residues. V lost 3 bases and J lost 3, with 12 bases in between. Germline V CDR1 and CDR2: LNHDA, SQIVND (reference sequence). The CDR3 loop reads CASSIGRYYYEQYF. The DNA of the CDR3 is TGTGCCAGTAGTATCGGCAGATACTACTACGAGCAGTACTTC.

The chain uses TRBV7-2 and TRBJ2-5; D may be TRBD2 (6 bases). The CDR3 covers 13 residues. Germline V gives CDR1 SGHTA, CDR2 FQGNSA. With 4 bases removed from V and 3 bases from J, the gap between germline ends came to 9 bases. The CDR3 DNA sequence: TGTGCCAGCAGCTCGGGACTGGAAGAGACCCAGTACTTC. Protein sequence: CASSSGLEETQYF.

This clonotype occurred many times. The chain links TRBV5-6 to TRBJ1-1; D is undetermined. The ends were cut back, 4 bases at V and 0 bases at J, with 10 bases in the middle. The V gene's germline CDR1 is SGHDT and CDR2 YYEEEE. This CDR3 region has 14 residues. The CDR3 is CASSQDRVNTEAFF. The CDR3 nucleotides read TGTGCCAGCAGCCAGGACCGGGTGAACACTGAAGCTTTCTTT.

The chain carries TRBV12-3 or TRBV12-4 and TRBJ1-5, with D unresolved. V was pared by 1 base and J by 2 bases, with 12 bases between. The CDR3 is made up of 16 amino acids. CDR3: CASSLDGMAGNQPQHF. The CDR3 DNA reads as TGTGCCAGCAGTTTAGACGGAATGGCTGGCAATCAGCCCCAGCATTTT.

This clonotype was counted ten times or more. In DNA, the CDR3 is TGTGCCAGCAGCTCGGGACAGCCTATGAACACTGAAGCTTTCTTT. Translation gives CASSSGQPMNTEAFF. V and J are TRBV5-5 and TRBJ1-1, with 7 bases fitting TRBD1. The germline V gene encodes CDR1 SGHKS and CDR2 YYEKEE (reference sequence). V was pared by 3 bases and J by 0 bases, with 5 bases of the junction left unmatched. This CDR3 is 15 amino acids long. Using reference TRBV5-5 and TRBJ1-1 for the parts outside the CDR3, the full variable domain is DAGVTQSPTHLIKTRGQQVTLRCSPISGHKSVSWYQQVLGQGPQFIFQYYEKEERGRGNFPDRFSARQFPNYSSELNVNALLLGDSALYLCASSSGQPMNTEAFFGQGTRLTVV.

V gene TRBV11-1 combines with J gene TRBJ2-2; 9 positions match TRBD2. V lost 11 bases to trimming and J lost 1 base; unmatched junction nucleotides: 14. The CDR3 contains 17 residues. Germline CDR1 reads SGHAT; CDR2 reads FQDESV (reference sequence). The DNA for the CDR3 is TGTGCCCCATTCCAGCGGGAGGCCTCCTGGAACACCGGGGAGCTGTTTTTT. Translated: CAPFQREASWNTGELFF.

In this sample, this clonotype turned up many times. This chain links TRBV20-1 with TRBJ1-2, with a tentative D call TRBD1 (5 bases). CDR1 and CDR2 from the germline V gene are DFQATT and SNEGSKA (reference sequence). Trimming pared 6 bases from V and 5 bases from J, leaving 19 bases between. This CDR3 is built from 14 residues. Here the CDR3 reads CSARGAGTLYGYTF. The CDR3 bases are TGCAGTGCCCGAGGGGCCGGGACCCTATATGGCTACACCTTC.